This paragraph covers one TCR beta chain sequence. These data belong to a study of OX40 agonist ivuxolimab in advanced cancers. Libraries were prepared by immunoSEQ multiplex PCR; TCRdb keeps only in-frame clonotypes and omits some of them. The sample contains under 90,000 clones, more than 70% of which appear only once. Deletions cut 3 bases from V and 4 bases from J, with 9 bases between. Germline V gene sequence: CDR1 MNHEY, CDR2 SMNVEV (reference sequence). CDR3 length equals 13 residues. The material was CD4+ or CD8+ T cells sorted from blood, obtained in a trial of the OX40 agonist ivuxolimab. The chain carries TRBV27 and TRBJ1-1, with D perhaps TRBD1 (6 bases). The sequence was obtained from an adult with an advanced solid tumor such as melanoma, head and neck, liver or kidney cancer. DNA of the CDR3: TGTGCCAGCAGTTTCACAGGGCGCACTGAAGCTTTCTTT. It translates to CASSFTGRTEAFF.